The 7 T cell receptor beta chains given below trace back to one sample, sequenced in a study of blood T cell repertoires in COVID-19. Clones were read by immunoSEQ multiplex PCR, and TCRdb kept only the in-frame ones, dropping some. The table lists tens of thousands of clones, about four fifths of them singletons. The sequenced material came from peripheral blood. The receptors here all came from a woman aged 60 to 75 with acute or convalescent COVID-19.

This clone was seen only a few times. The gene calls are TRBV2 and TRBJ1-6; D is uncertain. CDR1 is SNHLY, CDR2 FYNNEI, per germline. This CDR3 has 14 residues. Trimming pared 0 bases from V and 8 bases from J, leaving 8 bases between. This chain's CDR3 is CASSEARRDSPLHF. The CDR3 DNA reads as TGTGCCAGCAGTGAAGCGAGGAGGGATTCACCCCTCCACTTT. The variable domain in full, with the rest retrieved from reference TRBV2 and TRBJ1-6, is EPEVTQTPSHQVTQMGQEVILRCVPISNHLYFYWYRQILGQKVEFLVSFYNNEISEKSEIFDDQFSVERPDGSNFTLKIRSTKLEDSAMYFCASSEARRDSPLHFGNGTRLTVT.

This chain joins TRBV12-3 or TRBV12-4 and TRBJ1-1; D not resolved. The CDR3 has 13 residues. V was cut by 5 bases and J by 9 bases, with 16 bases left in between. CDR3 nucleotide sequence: TGTGCCAGCAGTACTAGGACGGTCGCGCAAGCTTTCTTT. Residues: CASSTRTVAQAFF.

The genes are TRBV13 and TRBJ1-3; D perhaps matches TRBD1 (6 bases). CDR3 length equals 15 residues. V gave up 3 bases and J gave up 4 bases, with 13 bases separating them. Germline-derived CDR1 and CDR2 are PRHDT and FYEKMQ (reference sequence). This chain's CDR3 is CASSLDSRSGNTIYF. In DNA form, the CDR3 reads TGTGCCAGCAGCTTGGACAGTCGGTCGGGAAACACCATATATTTT.

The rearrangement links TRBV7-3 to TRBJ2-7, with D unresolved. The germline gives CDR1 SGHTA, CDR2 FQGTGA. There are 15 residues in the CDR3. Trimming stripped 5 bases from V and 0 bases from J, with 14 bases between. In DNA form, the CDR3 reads TGTGCCAGCAGCCCCATCGGTGGGCCCTCCTACGAGCAGTACTTC. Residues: CASSPIGGPSYEQYF.

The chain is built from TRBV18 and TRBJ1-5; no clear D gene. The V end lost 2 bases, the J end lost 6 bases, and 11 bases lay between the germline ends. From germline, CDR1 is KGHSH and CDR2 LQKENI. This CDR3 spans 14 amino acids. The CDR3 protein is CASSPIGEAQPQHF. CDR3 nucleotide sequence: TGTGCCAGCTCACCAATCGGGGAAGCTCAGCCCCAGCATTTT.

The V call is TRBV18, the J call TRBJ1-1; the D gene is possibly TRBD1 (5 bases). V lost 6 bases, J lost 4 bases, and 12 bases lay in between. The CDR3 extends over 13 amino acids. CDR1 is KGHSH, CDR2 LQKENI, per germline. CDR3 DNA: TGTGCCAGCTCCCAGGGAAGGGGCACTGAAGCTTTCTTT. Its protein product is CASSQGRGTEAFF.

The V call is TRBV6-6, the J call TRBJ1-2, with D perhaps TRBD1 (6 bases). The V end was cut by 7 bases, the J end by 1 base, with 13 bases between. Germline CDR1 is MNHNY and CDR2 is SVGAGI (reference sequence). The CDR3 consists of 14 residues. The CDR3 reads CASKGTGSNYGYTF. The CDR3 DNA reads TGTGCCAGCAAGGGAACAGGGAGTAACTATGGCTACACCTTC.